The 10 T cell receptor beta chains below were found in one sample sequenced in a study of blood T cell repertoires in COVID-19. Using immunoSEQ multiplex PCR, the repertoire was profiled, and TCRdb retains in-frame clones only, with some absent. The sample lists 250,000 to 350,000 clones, around four fifths seen once, with about 4% in the top ten. Material for sequencing was peripheral blood. The receptors stem from a woman aged 50 to 60 with active or convalescent COVID-19.

This chain connects TRBV6-1 to TRBJ1-5, with TRBD1 as a possible D gene (5 bases). CDR1 and CDR2 (germline): MNHNS, SASEGT. V was shortened by 0 bases and J by 4 bases, with 13 bases between the two germline ends. The CDR3 loop spans 16 amino acids. Here the CDR3 reads CASSEALGAANQPQHF. CDR3 DNA sequence: TGTGCCAGCAGTGAAGCGCTTGGGGCAGCTAATCAGCCCCAGCATTTT.

The rearrangement uses TRBV27 and TRBJ2-7, with 11 bases matching TRBD2. V was clipped by 0 bases and J by 2 bases; unmatched bases: 3. CDR1 is MNHEY and CDR2 is SMNVEV in the germline V gene (reference sequence). The CDR3 is 16 residues long. The CDR3 nucleotides are TGTGCCAGCAGTTTATCGTTTAGCGGGAGGGCCTACGAGCAGTACTTC. Translated, it gives CASSLSFSGRAYEQYF.

The V call is TRBV10-2, the J call TRBJ2-1; D uncertain. Germline V CDR1 and CDR2: WSHSY, SAAADI. V lost 5 bases and J 4 bases, leaving 12 bases between the germline ends. This CDR3 contains 14 residues. CDR3 DNA sequence: TGCGCCAGCAGTAGAACAAAAGATTACAATGAGCAGTTCTTC. Its protein product is CASSRTKDYNEQFF.

The genes are TRBV2 and TRBJ2-1, with 15 bases aligning to TRBD2. Germline trimming cut 8 bases from V and 4 bases from J; bases unmatched to any gene: 3. Germline values: CDR1 SNHLY, CDR2 FYNNEI. This CDR3 contains 15 residues. CDR3 nucleotides: TGTGCCAGCGGGGGGACTAGCGGGAGGTACAATGAGCAGTTCTTC. Translated, it gives CASGGTSGRYNEQFF. Variable domain in full (rest from reference TRBV2 and TRBJ2-1): EPEVTQTPSHQVTQMGQEVILRCVPISNHLYFYWYRQILGQKVEFLVSFYNNEISEKSEIFDDQFSVERPDGSNFTLKIRSTKLEDSAMYFCASGGTSGRYNEQFFGPGTRLTVL.

The chain uses TRBV2 and TRBJ2-3; 7 bases are a match to TRBD1. The CDR3 has 12 residues. Germline CDR1 SNHLY, CDR2 FYNNEI. The V and J ends lost 8 bases and 9 bases, in that order; junction bases with no gene match: 8. The CDR3 loop reads CASRTGPGTQYF. CDR3 sequence (DNA): TGTGCCAGCCGGACAGGTCCGGGAACGCAGTATTTT.

V gene TRBV6-5 combines with J gene TRBJ1-1; perhaps TRBD1 as D (6 bases). The CDR3 is made up of 14 amino acids. Germline V lookup: CDR1 MNHEY, CDR2 SVGAGI. Trimming stripped 6 bases from V and 6 bases from J, with 17 bases between. CDR3 nucleotides: TGTGCCAGCAGCTTATCACAGGGTCGGGCTGAAGCTTTCTTT. Its translation is CASSLSQGRAEAFF.

The chain carries TRBV11-3 and TRBJ2-1; D may be TRBD2 (5 bases). CDR1 SGHNT and CDR2 YENEEA come from the germline V gene. The CDR3 covers 15 residues. With 0 bases removed from V and 2 bases from J, the gap between germline ends came to 8 bases. The CDR3 region has the DNA TGTGCCAGCAGCTTAGAAATAGCGACCTACAATGAGCAGTTCTTC. Its protein product is CASSLEIATYNEQFF.

V gene TRBV11-3 combines with J gene TRBJ2-3; D might be TRBD2 (5 bases). The CDR3 totals 13 residues. The V gene lost 3 bases and the J gene lost 6 bases, with 10 bases spanning the gap. Germline V gene data show CDR1 as SGHNT and CDR2 as YENEEA. The CDR3 region has the DNA TGTGCCAGCAGCTTCTCCACGGGGGATACGCAGTATTTT. Translation gives CASSFSTGDTQYF.

The chain employs TRBV2 and TRBJ1-5; 7 bases are a match to TRBD1. CDR1 is SNHLY, CDR2 FYNNEI, per germline. V shed 6 bases, J shed 6 bases, and the junction held 11 bases outside the gene matches. This CDR3 has 15 residues. CDR3 nucleotides: TGTGCCAGCAGCGATAGACAGGGATCTTTTCAGCCCCAGCATTTT. It encodes CASSDRQGSFQPQHF.

The V gene is TRBV27, the J gene TRBJ2-7; TRBD2 matches at 8 bases. The CDR3 is made up of 15 amino acids. V shed 7 bases, J shed 1 base, and the junction held 9 bases outside the gene matches. Germline lookup yields CDR1 MNHEY and CDR2 SMNVEV (reference sequence). CDR3 in amino acids: CASITTSGGSYEQYF. The CDR3 DNA reads as TGTGCCAGCATCACTACTAGCGGAGGGTCCTACGAGCAGTACTTC.